This T cell receptor beta chain comes out of a study of CD8 T cells in Susac syndrome. Reverse transcription used about 0.45 to 1 ug RNA and random hexamers. Amplification of TCR beta CDR3 by immunoSEQ multiplex PCR spanned 54 Vbeta and 13 Jbeta. TCRdb independently ran MiXCR on the immunoSEQ multiplex PCR reads; one entry per CDR3 protein. The sample has fewer than 350,000 distinct CDR3 sequences; approximately 89% are singletons. Sequencing of TCR beta was performed on blood CD8+ and CD4+ T cells. Negative isolation was used for CD8+ and CD4+ T cells, and FACS enrichment was applied to TEMRA cells. Germline CDR1 is MDHEN and CDR2 is SYDVKM. The CDR3 loop spans 15 amino acids. V was clipped by 7 bases and J by 6 bases; unmatched bases: 7.

Sequencing was performed on CD8+ T cells from PBMCs. J is TRBJ2-2 and V is TRBV28; 11 positions agree with TRBD1. This sequence was found in a human donor with multiple sclerosis. The CDR3 protein is CASTPGQGAPGELFF. The DNA of the CDR3 is TGTGCCAGCACCCCAGGACAGGGGGCGCCCGGGGAGCTGTTTTTT. The variable domain in full, completed from reference TRBV28 and TRBJ2-2, reads DVKVTQSSRYLVKRTGEKVFLECVQDMDHENMFWYRQDPGLGLRLIYFSYDVKMKEKGDIPEGYSVSREKKERFSLILESASTNQTSMYLCASTPGQGAPGELFFGEGSRLTVL.